The T cell receptor beta chain under discussion was sequenced for a study of OX40 agonist ivuxolimab in advanced cancers. Looking at the study overall: With a range of roughly 20 to 85, age averaged approximately 54 years, and nearly 85% were male.

Notes on this clone: What it binds is unknown.

Findings of the study overall: On average, a greater number of expanded clones characterised CD8+ T cells relative to CD4+.

Libraries were prepared by immunoSEQ multiplex PCR; TCRdb keeps only in-frame clonotypes and omits some of them. The data show about 53,000 clones, 85% to 90% seen once. Germline V gives CDR1 SGHTA, CDR2 FQGNSA. V was clipped by 8 bases and J by 0 bases; unmatched bases: 7. The CDR3 sequence is 18 residues long. The V and J genes are TRBV7-2 and TRBJ2-1, with TRBD2 matching over 16 bases. Specimen: CD4+ or CD8+ T cells sorted from blood, collected in a trial of the OX40 agonist ivuxolimab. The clonotype was recovered from an adult with an advanced solid tumor such as melanoma, head and neck, liver or kidney cancer. CDR3 coding DNA: TGTGCCAGCGCAAGAGGGACTAGCGGGGGGGCCTCCTACAATGAGCAGTTCTTC. It encodes CASARGTSGGASYNEQFF.